This T cell receptor (beta chain) is from a study of cytomegalovirus exposure and HLA in healthy donors. Study results and limitations: One variant, a missense change in DCLRE1C, was linked in a later analysis to TCR beta V- and J-gene trimming. Cytomegalovirus-associated status was assigned to about 160 TCR beta chains. There were some public TCRs occurring in many donors, but most TCR sequences were rare.

The PCR ran on 60 Vbeta and 13 Jbeta primers. The method was immunoSEQ multiplex PCR; TCRdb's version includes in-frame clones alone and lacks a portion of them. The repertoire has roughly 230,000 clones, about 90% of them found once; the top ten carry 1.7%. Donors in the study were healthy people who gave bone marrow. As concerns this clone: The antigen remains undetermined.

The TCR originated in a girl aged 2 to 10 in good health and CMV-seronegative. What was sequenced was PBMCs.

CDR3 sequence reads: CASRRSTGFYNSPLHF. The CDR3 DNA is TGTGCCAGCAGACGTTCGACAGGTTTCTATAATTCACCCCTCCACTTT. V and J are TRBV27 and TRBJ1-6; TRBD1 might be the D (6 bases). This CDR3 is built from 16 residues. V lost 6 bases and J 3 bases, leaving 15 bases between the germline ends. Germline lookup yields CDR1 MNHEY and CDR2 SMNVEV (reference sequence).